The following is a T cell receptor beta chain sequence with its context. Measured with immunoSEQ multiplex PCR; TCRdb has only the in-frame clones, and not every one. The sample lists 60,000 to 70,000 clones; more than 85% were seen once. These data are taken from a study of blood T cell repertoires in COVID-19. Study overall: Nucleic acid was either cDNA or gDNA, and it came from T cells, B-cell-depleted T cells, or PBMCs.

The TCR originated in a human donor with active COVID-19. The donor label of this sample is uncertain. The sequencing sample was made of peripheral blood.

The CDR3 here is CASSYSMGAVGNTIYF. CDR3 DNA: TGTGCCAGCAGTTACTCGATGGGGGCCGTTGGAAACACCATATATTTT. The chain carries TRBV6-5 and TRBJ1-3; perhaps TRBD1 as D (6 bases). Germline lookup yields CDR1 MNHEY and CDR2 SVGAGI. The CDR3 is made up of 16 amino acids. Trimming took 0 bases from V and 3 from J, leaving 12 bases between them.